Sequencing of this TCR beta chain was carried out in a study of blood T cell repertoires in COVID-19. Background on the study: There were acute and convalescent COVID-19 samples, and they came from the United States, Italy and Spain. The analysed material was cDNA or gDNA that came from T cells, B-cell-depleted T cells, or PBMCs.

The CDR3 runs 16 residues. The germline V gene encodes CDR1 SGHRS and CDR2 YFSETQ. The V gene lost 6 bases and the J gene lost 7 bases, with 22 bases spanning the gap. In the authors' workflow: Cell counts per sample came from amplifying reference gene primers. Clones were sequenced by immunoSEQ multiplex PCR, and TCRdb holds only the in-frame ones, with some missing. Clonal size and the V and J genes are those of that table, whereas D and trimming came from the DNA. The table lists 83,000 or so clones, roughly 86% of them singletons. The receptor was derived from a human donor in a cohort sampled during active COVID-19. This sequence joins TRBV5-1 and TRBJ2-2; D perhaps matches TRBD1 (6 bases). Sequencing was done on a sample of peripheral blood. The CDR3 sequence is CASNSLSGGEIGELFF. The CDR3 DNA reads TGCGCCAGCAACTCCCTAAGTGGGGGCGAGATCGGGGAGCTGTTTTTT. Full variable domain (rest looked up from reference TRBV5-1 and TRBJ2-2): KAGVTQTPRYLIKTRGQQVTLSCSPISGHRSVSWYQQTPGQGLQFLFEYFSETQRNKGNFPGRFSGRQFSNSRSEMNVSTLELGDSALYLCASNSLSGGEIGELFFGEGSRLTVL.